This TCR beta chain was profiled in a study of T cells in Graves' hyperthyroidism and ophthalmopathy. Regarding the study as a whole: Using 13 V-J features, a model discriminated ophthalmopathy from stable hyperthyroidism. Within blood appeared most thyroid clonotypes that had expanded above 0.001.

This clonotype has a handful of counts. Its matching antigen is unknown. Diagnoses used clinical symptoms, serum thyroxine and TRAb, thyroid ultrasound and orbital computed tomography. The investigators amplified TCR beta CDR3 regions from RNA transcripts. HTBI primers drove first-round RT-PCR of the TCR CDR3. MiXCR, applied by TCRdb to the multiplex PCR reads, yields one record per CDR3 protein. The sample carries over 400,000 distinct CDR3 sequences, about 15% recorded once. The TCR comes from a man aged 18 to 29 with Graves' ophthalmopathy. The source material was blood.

CDR3 sequence: CASTRGNVYQETQYF. The CDR3 bases are TGTGCCAGTACCCGGGGGAACGTGTACCAAGAGACCCAGTACTTC. The chain has TRBV19 and TRBJ2-5; a possible D gene is TRBD2 (6 bases). V was cut by 7 bases and J by 0 bases, with 15 bases left in between. CDR3 length: 15 amino acids. Germline CDR1 is LNHDA and CDR2 is SQIVND (reference sequence).